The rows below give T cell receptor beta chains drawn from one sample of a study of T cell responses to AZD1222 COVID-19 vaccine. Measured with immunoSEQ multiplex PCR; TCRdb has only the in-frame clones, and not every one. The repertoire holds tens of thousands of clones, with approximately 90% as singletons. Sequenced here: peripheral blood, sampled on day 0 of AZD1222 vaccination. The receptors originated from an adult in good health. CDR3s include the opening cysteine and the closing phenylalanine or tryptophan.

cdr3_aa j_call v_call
CASSLSTDNQPQHF TRBJ1-5 TRBV28
CASRMRASEKLFF TRBJ1-4 TRBV6-5
CASSFDSGQGAKHF TRBJ2-3 TRBV7-9
CASSPWTSPSNTEAFF TRBJ1-1 TRBV4-3
CASATGGYGNTIYF TRBJ1-3 TRBV5-6
CASSSLTGPSGANVLTF TRBJ2-6 TRBV6-2/TRBV6-3
CAIRAGDEPQHF TRBJ1-5 TRBV10-3
CASSLTGASGNTIYF TRBJ1-3 TRBV5-1
CASSARQGAWADTQYF TRBJ2-3 TRBV6-2/TRBV6-3
CASSPTGTGLAETQYF TRBJ2-5 TRBV7-3
CASSQDTLSGNTIYF TRBJ1-3 TRBV3-1/TRBV3-2
CASSFGATKQFF TRBJ2-1 TRBV7-2
CASSTPHGTANTEAFF TRBJ1-1 TRBV27
CASTEEGLRGGTQYF TRBJ2-5 TRBV2
CASSPRTSDSSYEQYF TRBJ2-7 TRBV21-1
CASSQAWGRGFTDTQYF TRBJ2-3 TRBV3-1/TRBV3-2
CASSRGTDF TRBJ1-5 TRBV5-8
CASSPRPGGGDTEAFF TRBJ1-1 TRBV18
CASSSMGNRDQPQHF TRBJ1-5 TRBV18
CASSLNRVTRRGSYEQYF TRBJ2-7 TRBV14
CASSYGANTGELFF TRBJ2-2 TRBV28
CASLSTGVDTQYF TRBJ2-3 TRBV12-3/TRBV12-4
CASSAGQETQYF TRBJ2-5 TRBV5-1
CASSQDRGQFPPLYGYTF TRBJ1-2 TRBV3-1/TRBV3-2
CASSPDRGRNSPLHF TRBJ1-6 TRBV3-1/TRBV3-2
CASREGARGYTF TRBJ1-2 TRBV6-5
CASSRWGQREQFF TRBJ2-1 TRBV7-2
CASSIGRVGNTEAFF TRBJ1-1 TRBV19
CASRSTPGETQYF TRBJ2-5 TRBV28
CASSFGKLNTEAFF TRBJ1-1 TRBV5-6
CASKSSGGVYNEQFF TRBJ2-1 TRBV19
CASSLGVRTNTDTQYF TRBJ2-3 TRBV11-2
CASTPNRAINQPQHF TRBJ1-5 TRBV19
CASSPRGDEQYF TRBJ2-7 TRBV18
CAWTRRTDYGYTF TRBJ1-2 TRBV30
CASSRGADYEQYF TRBJ2-7 TRBV18
CASSPSGGPYEQYF TRBJ2-7 TRBV7-2
CASSPSGLAGSDEQYF TRBJ2-7 TRBV4-2
CASSPRPGANTEAFF TRBJ1-1 TRBV18
CASSPARETGELFF TRBJ2-2 TRBV18
CASSKGLDYNEQFF TRBJ2-1 TRBV9
CASSFNNSPLHF TRBJ1-6 TRBV7-8
CASSKAGYDRLPYEQYF TRBJ2-7 TRBV21-1
CASSPRDRRSGGLREQYF TRBJ2-7 TRBV13
CASSFQGSHNEQYF TRBJ2-7 TRBV11-1